The T cell receptor (beta chain) under discussion was sequenced for a study of CD4 T cells in relation to SARS-CoV-2 and coronaviruses. Findings of the study overall: This crossreactivity analysis covered spike protein alone, no other viral proteins. The assay detects memory recall responses, not culture-primed primary responses.

Uncultured naive and memory CD4+ T cells supplied DNA for deep TCR-beta sequencing. Generated by immunoSEQ multiplex PCR, the TCRdb table keeps only in-frame clones and is missing some. The top ten clones hold approximately 8.8% of a sample with about 38,000 clones, 70% to 90% of them seen once. Of note for this clone: Its target is unknown.

The CDR3 spans 15 residues. Germline V CDR1 and CDR2: SGHTS, YDEGEE. Trimming took 3 bases from V and 4 from J; bases not matched to a gene: 6. The specimen was memory CD4+ T cells from PBMCs. V usage is TRBV5-8 and J usage is TRBJ1-2, with 10 bases identical to TRBD1. This TCR was recovered from an adult with COVID-19. CDR3 nucleotides: TGTGCCAGCAGCTCCGGACAGGGGGGCGGCTATGGCTACACCTTC. It specifies CASSSGQGGGYGYTF.